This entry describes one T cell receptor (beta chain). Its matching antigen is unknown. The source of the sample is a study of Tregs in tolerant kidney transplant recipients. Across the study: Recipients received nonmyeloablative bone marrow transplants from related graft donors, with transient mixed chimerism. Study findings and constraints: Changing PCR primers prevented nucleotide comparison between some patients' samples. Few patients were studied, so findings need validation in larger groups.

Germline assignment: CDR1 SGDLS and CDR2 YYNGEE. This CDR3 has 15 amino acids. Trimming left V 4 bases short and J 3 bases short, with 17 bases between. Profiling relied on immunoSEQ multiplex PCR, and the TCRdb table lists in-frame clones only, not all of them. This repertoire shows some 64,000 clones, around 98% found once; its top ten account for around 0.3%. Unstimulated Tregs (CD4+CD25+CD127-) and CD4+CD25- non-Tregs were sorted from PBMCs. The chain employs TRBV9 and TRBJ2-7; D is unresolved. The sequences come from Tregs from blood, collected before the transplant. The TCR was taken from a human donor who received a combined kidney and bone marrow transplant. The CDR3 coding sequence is TGTGCCAGCAGCTTACGTGTGGCTCTCAGCTACGAGCAGTACTTC. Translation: CASSLRVALSYEQYF.